What follows are 12 T cell receptor beta chains derived from one specimen sequenced in a study of T cell responses to AZD1222 COVID-19 vaccine. Profiling relied on immunoSEQ multiplex PCR, and the TCRdb table lists in-frame clones only, not all of them. The sample includes fewer than 130,000 clones, under 95% seen only once; the top ten take roughly 7%. The sequences come from peripheral blood, collected on day 0 of AZD1222 vaccination. These receptor sequences come from an adult in good health.

V usage is TRBV7-8 and J usage is TRBJ2-7; D may be TRBD1 (5 bases). This CDR3 has 16 residues. V lost 5 bases and J lost 3, with 20 bases in between. Germline values: CDR1 SGHVS, CDR2 FQNEAQ. The chain's CDR3 is CASSQGYVGQNYEQYF. DNA for the CDR3: TGTGCCAGCAGCCAAGGCTACGTGGGGCAGAACTACGAGCAGTACTTC.

The chain employs TRBV5-4 and TRBJ2-7; D unclear. The germline gives CDR1 SGHNT, CDR2 YYREEE (reference sequence). This CDR3 spans 13 amino acids. V was shortened by 4 bases and J by 1 base, with 9 bases between the two germline ends. The CDR3 DNA follows: TGTGCCAGCAGCATCGACATGTCCTACGAGCAGTACTTC. Its protein is CASSIDMSYEQYF.

This clone was picked up one time. The rearrangement joins TRBV11-2 to TRBJ2-2; a possible D gene is TRBD1 (5 bases). CDR1 is SGHAT and CDR2 is FQNNGV in the germline V gene. V was clipped by 0 bases and J by 3 bases, with 14 bases between them. The CDR3 is 17 residues long. The CDR3 DNA reads as TGTGCCAGCAGCTTAGATCGGCAGGGTGTATACACCGGGGAGCTGTTTTTT. Its translation is CASSLDRQGVYTGELFF.

The rearrangement joins TRBV2 to TRBJ2-2, with 11 bases fitting TRBD2. The CDR3 sequence is 15 residues long. The trim removed 5 bases at V and 3 bases at J, leaving 2 bases unmatched. Looked up from germline, CDR1 is SNHLY and CDR2 is FYNNEI. The CDR3 loop is CASSKLAGDTGELFF. CDR3 DNA sequence: TGTGCCAGCAGTAAACTAGCGGGGGACACCGGGGAGCTGTTTTTT. Full variable domain (missing parts from reference TRBV2 and TRBJ2-2): EPEVTQTPSHQVTQMGQEVILRCVPISNHLYFYWYRQILGQKVEFLVSFYNNEISEKSEIFDDQFSVERPDGSNFTLKIRSTKLEDSAMYFCASSKLAGDTGELFFGEGSRLTVL.

V and J are TRBV7-9 and TRBJ2-3, with D possibly TRBD1 on 5 matching bases. V lost 5 bases to trimming and J lost 6 bases, with 18 bases between them. Germline V gene lookup returns CDR1 SEHNR and CDR2 FQNEAQ (reference sequence). The CDR3 runs 15 residues. The CDR3 nucleotides are TGTGCCAGCAGCCGATCTACAGGCATGGTCGATACGCAGTATTTT. This encodes CASSRSTGMVDTQYF.

The chain is built from TRBV7-8 and TRBJ1-2; D is uncertain. The germline V gene has CDR1 SGHVS and CDR2 FQNEAQ. Trimming took off 7 bases at V and 4 bases at J, with 19 bases between the two ends. This CDR3 has 15 residues. CDR3 region: CASTSVVSRTYGYTF. The CDR3, as DNA: TGTGCCAGCACTTCGGTGGTATCGAGGACCTATGGCTACACCTTC.

Here the CDR3 DNA reads TGTGCCAGCAGCTTGGCCGGAGGAGGGGGTCAGCCCCAGCATTTT. Its translation: CASSLAGGGGQPQHF. The chain is built from TRBV5-6 and TRBJ1-5; D is possibly TRBD1 (6 bases). Germline CDR1 is SGHDT and CDR2 is YYEEEE. This CDR3 spans 15 amino acids. Trimming removed 0 bases from V and 6 bases from J, with 13 bases in between.

The chain recombines TRBV24-1 with TRBJ2-7; 8 bases match TRBD1. Germline CDR1 and CDR2: KGHDR and SFDVKD. The CDR3 sequence is 15 residues long. Unmatched junction bases numbered 7, after V lost 4 bases and J lost 3 bases. The CDR3 DNA follows: TGTGCCACCAGTGACCGGACAGGGTCGTACTACGAGCAGTACTTC. Its protein is CATSDRTGSYYEQYF.

The chain has TRBV28 and TRBJ2-2, with 8 bases aligning to TRBD2. The ends lost 3 bases at V and 3 bases at J; junction bases unmatched: 9. This CDR3 region has 17 residues. Germline-derived CDR1 and CDR2 are MDHEN and SYDVKM. The CDR3, as DNA: TGTGCCAGCAGTTTGGCCCGGCGGGGGGCCGACACCGGGGAGCTGTTTTTT. Protein product: CASSLARRGADTGELFF.

The chain carries TRBV2 and TRBJ1-1; maybe TRBD1 (6 bases). This CDR3 region has 13 residues. Between the trimmed V and J ends, which lost 8 bases and 5 bases, there was a span of 15 bases. Germline V gene data show CDR1 as SNHLY and CDR2 as FYNNEI. CDR3: CASVRGRGTEAFF. The CDR3, as DNA: TGTGCCAGCGTGCGGGGGAGGGGGACTGAAGCTTTCTTT. Looking up the rest from reference TRBV2 and TRBJ1-1 gives the full variable domain: EPEVTQTPSHQVTQMGQEVILRCVPISNHLYFYWYRQILGQKVEFLVSFYNNEISEKSEIFDDQFSVERPDGSNFTLKIRSTKLEDSAMYFCASVRGRGTEAFFGQGTRLTVV.

The V call is TRBV24-1, the J call TRBJ2-7; D might be TRBD1 (5 bases). This CDR3 comprises 11 residues. Germline assignment: CDR1 KGHDR and CDR2 SFDVKD. Trimming removed 7 bases at V and 4 bases at J, with 7 bases between. The CDR3 sequence: CATSREYEQYF. The CDR3 DNA reads TGTGCCACCAGCAGGGAATACGAGCAGTACTTC.

This chain links TRBV29-1 with TRBJ1-1, with D possibly being TRBD1 (6 bases). This CDR3 has 11 residues. The germline V gene has CDR1 SQVTM and CDR2 ANQGSEA. V was cut by 5 bases and J by 8 bases, with 12 bases left in between. The CDR3 loop is CSVTGGLEAFF. Here the CDR3 DNA reads TGCAGCGTTACCGGGGGGCTCGAAGCTTTCTTT.